Here is one TCR beta chain with its context. Assay used: immunoSEQ multiplex PCR; TCRdb lists only in-frame clones, some missing. This sample has around 300,000 clones; approximately 88% occur once, and the top ten carry around 1%. Germline CDR1 MGHRA, CDR2 YSYEKL. Trimming took 3 bases from V and 3 from J; bases not matched to a gene: 9. CDR3 length: 17 amino acids. The data derive from a study of blood T cell repertoires in COVID-19. The specimen was PBMCs or T cells enriched from blood (not recorded which). The chain uses TRBV4-1 and TRBJ2-5, with 11 bases aligning to TRBD2. The sequence derives from a woman aged 25-40 years who had recovered from COVID-19. Written as DNA, the CDR3 is TGCGCCAGCAGCCAGGGGGTTCTAGCGGGAGGCGAAGAGACCCAGTACTTC. Protein product: CASSQGVLAGGEETQYF.